A selection of T cell receptor beta chains follows, all from one sample in a study of STAT5B mutations in CD4+ large granular lymphocyte leukemia. Clones were sequenced by immunoSEQ multiplex PCR, and TCRdb holds only the in-frame ones, with some missing. The table lists around 33,000 clones, more than 55% of them singletons, with less than 3% in the top ten. Sequenced input: CD4+ T cells from blood buffy coats. The source is a human donor in good health. Each CDR3 is given with its conserved first and last residue. Fields, in order: clone size, D gene, J gene, V gene, CDR3 DNA, CDR3 protein. D genes are given only for firm matches. The size field is filled for only some rows; it gives once, few, many or a size class.

>NA|TRBD1|TRBJ2-7|TRBV5-5
TGTGCCAGCAGATTCGACGGGACAGGGGGCTACGAGCAGTACTTC
CASRFDGTGGYEQYF
>NA|NA|TRBJ2-3|TRBV5-1
TGCGCCAGCAGCTTGAGGGTGGGGAGAAACACAGATACGCAGTATTTT
CASSLRVGRNTDTQYF
>few|NA|TRBJ1-5|TRBV19
TGTGCCAGTACAGACGGATCCGTCAATCAGCCCCAGCATTTT
CASTDGSVNQPQHF
>NA|NA|TRBJ2-3|TRBV4-3
TGCGCCAGCAGCCAAGATTTATCGGAGACAGATACGCAGTATTTT
CASSQDLSETDTQYF
>NA|TRBD1|TRBJ2-3|TRBV9
TGTGCCAGCACCCCGGGACAGCACACAGATACGCAGTATTTT
CASTPGQHTDTQYF
>NA|NA|TRBJ1-5|TRBV2
TGTGCCAGCAGTTTAGCAGGGATTTATCAGCCCCAGCATTTT
CASSLAGIYQPQHF
>NA|NA|TRBJ2-7|TRBV30
TGTGCCTGGAGTGTAAACCGAGGCTACGAGCAGTACTTC
CAWSVNRGYEQYF
>NA|NA|TRBJ2-7|TRBV10-3
TGTGCCATCAGTGGTAACTCCTACGAGCAGTACTTC
CAISGNSYEQYF
>NA|TRBD2|TRBJ2-3|TRBV5-4
TGTGCCAGCCGGACCGGGGGGGCCGAAGATACGCAGTATTTT
CASRTGGAEDTQYF
>NA|NA|TRBJ2-7|TRBV11-1
TGTGCCAGCAGCGCGGACACCTCCTACGAGCAGTACTTC
CASSADTSYEQYF
>few|TRBD2|TRBJ2-1|TRBV19
TGTGCCAGCAGTGGCCTCGGTCGGGGGGGCTCCTACAATGAGCAGTTCTTC
CASSGLGRGGSYNEQFF
>once|TRBD1|TRBJ1-1|TRBV6-5
TGTGCCAGCAGTTCCCACGGGACAGGGAATAGACGAGCTTTCTTT
CASSSHGTGNRRAFF
>NA|TRBD1|TRBJ1-2|TRBV5-6
TGTGCCAGCAGCTTGGGGGAGACCAGGGGGTTTCATGGCTACACCTTC
CASSLGETRGFHGYTF
>NA|NA|TRBJ1-4|TRBV7-2
TGTGCCAGCAGCCGAAGTCGGTATGAAAAACTGTTTTTT
CASSRSRYEKLFF
>NA|NA|TRBJ2-2|TRBV5-8
TGTGCCAGCAGCAACCAGCCGAACACCGGGGAGCTGTTTTTT
CASSNQPNTGELFF
>NA|TRBD1|TRBJ2-5|TRBV5-1
TGCGCCAGCAGCTTGAGGACAGGCTGGCAAGAGACCCAGTACTTC
CASSLRTGWQETQYF
>once|TRBD1|TRBJ2-2|TRBV7-9
TGTGCCAGCAGCGGGGGACAGGGGGCCGTCGGCACCGGGGAGCTGTTTTTT
CASSGGQGAVGTGELFF
>NA|NA|TRBJ1-3|TRBV6-5
TGTGCCAGCAGAAGGGACATTTCGGGAAACACCATATATTTT
CASRRDISGNTIYF
>once|TRBD1|TRBJ1-3|TRBV4-3
TGCGCCAGCAGCCAGGGACAGGGGGCTGGAAACACCATATATTTT
CASSQGQGAGNTIYF
>once|TRBD1|TRBJ2-7|TRBV5-8
TGTGCCAGCAGCTTGGGGACCGGGACAGGGTCCTACGAGCAGTACTTC
CASSLGTGTGSYEQYF
>NA|NA|TRBJ1-2|TRBV20-1
TGCAGTGCTCGAATAATTTATGGCTACACCTTC
CSARIIYGYTF
>NA|NA|TRBJ1-1|TRBV29-1
TGCAGCGTTGGGACAGCAGAAGCTTTCTTT
CSVGTAEAFF
>NA|TRBD1|TRBJ2-7|TRBV10-3
TGTGCCATCAGTGATCTGTTGACAGGGAGTCAAGTCTACGAGCAGTACTTC
CAISDLLTGSQVYEQYF
>NA|TRBD1|TRBJ2-2|TRBV6-6
TGTGCCAGCGCGACAGGGGGAAGAACCGGGGAGCTGTTTTTT
CASATGGRTGELFF
>NA|NA|TRBJ2-3|TRBV7-2
TGTGCCAGCAGGCTGAGGAACCTGGACACAGATACGCAGTATTTT
CASRLRNLDTDTQYF
>few|NA|TRBJ1-6|TRBV6-6
TGTGCCAGCAGGATTCAACAGGGTGGAGGTTCACCCCTCCACTTT
CASRIQQGGGSPLHF
>NA|NA|TRBJ2-7|TRBV30
TGTGCCTGGAGGAAAGGGTCCAACTACGAGCAGTACTTC
CAWRKGSNYEQYF
>NA|NA|TRBJ1-5|TRBV7-2
TGTGCCAGCGGGGGGGAGATCAGTCAGCCCCAGCATTTT
CASGGEISQPQHF
>NA|NA|TRBJ2-1|TRBV7-2
TGTGCCAGCAGCTTAGACGGAAGGGTCAGGAACAATGAGCAGTTCTTC
CASSLDGRVRNNEQFF
>NA|NA|TRBJ1-2|TRBV14
TGTGCCAGCAGCCAAGGGGTTGGAGGCTACACCTTC
CASSQGVGGYTF
>few|NA|TRBJ2-2|TRBV30
TGTGCCTGGAGTGTATGGGGTCCCGGGGAGCTGTTTTTT
CAWSVWGPGELFF
>NA|NA|TRBJ2-1|TRBV10-1
TGCGCCAGCAGTGAAAACCTGTACAATGAGCAGTTCTTC
CASSENLYNEQFF
>NA|TRBD2|TRBJ2-3|TRBV27
TGTGCCAGCAGGGGACTAGCGGGAAACACAGATACGCAGTATTTT
CASRGLAGNTDTQYF
>NA|TRBD2|TRBJ2-3|TRBV4-3
TGCGCCAGCAGCCAAGGTACTAGCGGGTCCACAGATACGCAGTATTTT
CASSQGTSGSTDTQYF
>NA|NA|TRBJ1-1|TRBV18
TGTGCCAGCTCGCCACAAGCCACTGAAGCTTTCTTT
CASSPQATEAFF
>NA|NA|TRBJ2-7|TRBV6-6
TGTGCCAGCAGGGACAGAGCCTACGAGCAGTACTTC
CASRDRAYEQYF
>once|NA|TRBJ2-7|TRBV14
TGTGCCAGCAGCCAGTTTGGCACAGGGATCTACGAGCAGTACTTC
CASSQFGTGIYEQYF
>few|NA|TRBJ2-2|TRBV6-6
TGTGCCAGCAGAGTTCTAAAGGCCGGGGAGCTGTTTTTT
CASRVLKAGELFF
>NA|NA|TRBJ2-3|TRBV25-1
TGTGCCAGCAGTGAAGGACAAACCCTAAGCACAGATACGCAGTATTTT
CASSEGQTLSTDTQYF
>NA|NA|TRBJ2-2|TRBV5-1
TGCGCCAGCAGCTTGCTCCCGAGCACCGGGGAGCTGTTTTTT
CASSLLPSTGELFF
>few|NA|TRBJ1-1|TRBV30
TGTGCCTGGAGTCGGGGGCTGAACACTGAAGCTTTCTTT
CAWSRGLNTEAFF
>NA|TRBD2|TRBJ2-2|TRBV6-1
TGTGCCAGCAGTCAAGGACTAGCGGGGGGCCACTACACCGGGGAGCTGTTTTTT
CASSQGLAGGHYTGELFF
>few|NA|TRBJ1-6|TRBV9
TGTGCCAGCAGCGTAGGATCAGGCCTCCCCAATTCACCCCTCCACTTT
CASSVGSGLPNSPLHF
>few|TRBD1|TRBJ1-6|TRBV19
TGTGCCAGTAGTACTGGGACAGGGGTAAGTAGATCACCCCTCCACTTT
CASSTGTGVSRSPLHF
>few|NA|TRBJ2-5|TRBV2
TGTGCCAGCACACTTTACAGGGTAGAGACCCAGTACTTC
CASTLYRVETQYF
>few|NA|TRBJ1-1|TRBV18
TGTGCCAGCTCACCAGGGCAGTACACTGAAGCTTTCTTT
CASSPGQYTEAFF
>NA|TRBD1|TRBJ1-2|TRBV7-2
TGTGCCAGCAGCTTGTCCCGGGACAGGGTATATGGCTACACCTTC
CASSLSRDRVYGYTF
>NA|TRBD1|TRBJ1-3|TRBV18
TGTGCCAGCTCACTTCGGGACAGCCGCTCTGGAAACACCATATATTTT
CASSLRDSRSGNTIYF
>once|TRBD2|TRBJ2-7|TRBV5-1
TGCGCCAGCAGCCCGACTAGCGGGGGGCTCAAGCAGTACTTC
CASSPTSGGLKQYF
>NA|TRBD2|TRBJ2-1|TRBV4-1
TGCGCCAGCAGCCTAGGGACTATCTACAATGAGCAGTTCTTC
CASSLGTIYNEQFF
>NA|NA|TRBJ1-4|TRBV7-2
TGTGCCAGCAAAGGGGGAAGTATTAATGAAAAACTGTTTTTT
CASKGGSINEKLFF
>NA|TRBD1|TRBJ1-2|TRBV4-3
TGCGCCAGCAGCCAATACAGGGGAGAGCCCTATGGCTACACCTTC
CASSQYRGEPYGYTF
>NA|TRBD1|TRBJ1-2|TRBV6-6
TGTGCCAGCATTATAACTCCAGGGGGTCATGGCTACACCTTC
CASIITPGGHGYTF
>NA|TRBD1|TRBJ1-1|TRBV15
TGTGCCACCAGCAAATGGCAGGGGGACACTGAAGCTTTCTTT
CATSKWQGDTEAFF
>NA|NA|TRBJ1-5|TRBV18
TGTGCCAGCTCACCAGGGGAGTTCAATCAGCCCCAGCATTTT
CASSPGEFNQPQHF
>once|NA|TRBJ2-5|TRBV5-5
TGTGCCAGCAGCTGGACGGGGGATAGAGAGACCCAGTACTTC
CASSWTGDRETQYF
>NA|NA|TRBJ2-1|TRBV12-5
TGTGCTAGTGGTTTGGGACAGATCCCCTACAATGAGCAGTTCTTC
CASGLGQIPYNEQFF